These T cell receptor beta chains were read from a single sample in a study of cytomegalovirus exposure and HLA in healthy donors. Measured with immunoSEQ multiplex PCR; TCRdb has only the in-frame clones, and not every one. The data contain 90,000 to 130,000 clones, just under 70% of them singletons. The sequenced material came from PBMCs. These receptors came from a man aged 25-40 years in good health and CMV-seropositive. Each CDR3 is given with its conserved first and last residue. The D gene is left open where the match is weak. Only part of the rows carry a size: once, few, many, or a class if the clone is expanded.

size	D	V	J	CDR3	DNA
NA	TRBD2	TRBV9	TRBJ2-3	CASSVVASGTLDTQYF	TGTGCCAGCAGCGTAGTCGCTAGCGGGACTTTGGATACGCAGTATTTT
NA	NA	TRBV7-6	TRBJ2-1	CASSPPEGGYNEQFF	TGTGCCAGCAGCCCACCCGAGGGAGGTTACAATGAGCAGTTCTTC
NA	TRBD1	TRBV4-2	TRBJ1-1	CASSQDRQGLRGIEAFF	TGTGCCAGCAGCCAAGATCGACAGGGGCTGCGGGGGATTGAAGCTTTCTTT
NA	TRBD1	TRBV5-1	TRBJ2-2	CASSLEPGGTGGELFF	TGCGCCAGCAGCTTGGAACCAGGGGGAACGGGCGGGGAGCTGTTTTTT
NA	NA	TRBV9	TRBJ2-3	CASSVEVGQTTDTQYF	TGTGCCAGCAGCGTAGAGGTGGGACAAACCACAGATACGCAGTATTTT
NA	NA	TRBV18	TRBJ1-2	CASSPRRAGDDGYTF	TGTGCCAGCTCACCCCGAAGGGCAGGGGACGATGGCTACACCTTC
few	NA	TRBV6-4	TRBJ2-1	CASSDGPTGPFF	TGTGCCAGCAGTGACGGGCCTACAGGGCCGTTCTTC
NA	NA	TRBV19	TRBJ1-2	CASSTPTRSEDYYGYTF	TGTGCCAGTAGTACCCCGACGAGGAGCGAAGACTACTATGGCTACACCTTC
NA	NA	TRBV5-8	TRBJ2-3	CASSSTGFTDTQYF	TGTGCCAGCAGCTCAACAGGGTTCACAGATACGCAGTATTTT
NA	TRBD2	TRBV11-3	TRBJ2-3	CASSSGTSGVTDTQYF	TGTGCCAGCAGCTCCGGGACTAGCGGGGTCACAGATACGCAGTATTTT
NA	NA	TRBV6-5	TRBJ1-2	CASGLPGWYTF	TGTGCCAGCGGGCTGCCGGGGTGGTACACCTTC
NA	TRBD1	TRBV4-3	TRBJ2-1	CASSPGTGSSYNEQFF	TGCGCCAGCAGCCCGGGGACAGGTAGCTCCTACAATGAGCAGTTCTTC
few	NA	TRBV6-1	TRBJ1-2	CASSMSINYGYTF	TGTGCCAGCAGTATGAGTATTAACTATGGCTACACCTTC
NA	TRBD1	TRBV23-1	TRBJ1-1	CASSPNRDREGSDTEAFF	TGCGCCAGCAGTCCCAACCGGGACAGGGAAGGATCTGACACTGAAGCTTTCTTT
NA	TRBD1	TRBV5-1	TRBJ1-1	CASRPGTGASTEAFF	TGCGCCAGCAGACCCGGGACAGGGGCTAGCACTGAAGCTTTCTTT
NA	NA	TRBV5-1	TRBJ2-1	CASSGGEMSSYNEQFF	TGCGCCAGCTCCGGAGGGGAGATGAGCTCCTACAATGAGCAGTTCTTC
NA	TRBD1	TRBV5-6	TRBJ1-2	CASSFKDRGLRTF	TGTGCCAGCAGCTTCAAGGACAGGGGGCTTAGAACCTTC
NA	NA	TRBV27	TRBJ1-1	CASSLNRVNTEAFF	TGTGCCAGCAGTTTAAACAGAGTGAACACTGAAGCTTTCTTT
NA	TRBD2	TRBV7-3	TRBJ2-1	CASSPGYAGGGNEQFF	TGTGCCAGCAGCCCTGGTTATGCGGGAGGGGGAAATGAGCAGTTCTTC
NA	NA	TRBV6-5	TRBJ2-2	CASTGGMNTGELFF	TGTGCCAGCACCGGGGGAATGAACACCGGGGAGCTGTTTTTT
once	TRBD1	TRBV7-8	TRBJ2-1	CASSPSYRGQVNEQFF	TGTGCCAGCAGCCCTAGCTACAGGGGGCAAGTCAATGAGCAGTTCTTC
NA	NA	TRBV7-3	TRBJ2-3	CASSLSLAVSTDTQYF	TGTGCCAGCAGCTTATCCTTAGCGGTGAGCACAGATACGCAGTATTTT